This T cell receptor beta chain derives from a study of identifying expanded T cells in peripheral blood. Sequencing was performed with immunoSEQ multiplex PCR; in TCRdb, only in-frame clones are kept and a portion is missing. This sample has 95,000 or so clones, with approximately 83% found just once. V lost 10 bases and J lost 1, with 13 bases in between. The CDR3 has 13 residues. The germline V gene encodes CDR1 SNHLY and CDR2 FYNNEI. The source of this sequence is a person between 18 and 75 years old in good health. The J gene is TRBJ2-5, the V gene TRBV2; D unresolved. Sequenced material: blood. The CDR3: CATRILIQETQYF. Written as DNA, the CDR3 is TGTGCCACCCGGATACTAATCCAAGAGACCCAGTACTTC.